This TCR beta chain was recovered during a study of graft-versus-host responses after intestinal transplantation. Background on the study: Induction using anti-thymocyte globulin, followed by tacrolimus and steroids for 2 to 4 years, was given to all recipients.

Whole-study findings and limits: Peak circulating GvH clone levels tracked with early post-transplant HvG declines.

Comments on this clone: Its antigen is not identified.

The repertoire was sequenced with immunoSEQ multiplex PCR; TCRdb's copy has only in-frame clones and lacks some. The sample shows about 9,500 clones, 88% of them seen only once. This CDR3 region has 17 residues. With 2 bases removed from V and 0 bases from J, the gap between germline ends came to 13 bases. The germline CDR1 and CDR2 sequences are MDHEN and SYDVKM. The TCR was taken from a human patient who received an intestinal transplant, so some T cells may come from the graft donor. The sample consisted of PBMCs, taken 230 to 250 days after intestinal transplant. The chain recombines TRBV28 with TRBJ2-2; the D gene is possibly TRBD1 (6 bases). Here the CDR3 DNA reads TGTGCCAGCAGTTTAACCCGGACAGCCCCGAACACCGGGGAGCTGTTTTTT. Translating it yields CASSLTRTAPNTGELFF.